This T cell receptor (beta chain) was retrieved from a study of T-cell memory formation after mild COVID-19. Notes on the study in general: CD4+ bias marked clones expanding day 15 to 37, unlike balanced contracting clones. Some clones that responded were present in memory (sampled pre-infection), which suggests cross-reactive memory joined.

V shed 6 bases and J shed 1 base, with 9 bases lying between them. Germline V gene lookup returns CDR1 MRHNA and CDR2 SNTAGT. This CDR3 contains 13 residues. One entry per CDR3 protein, called by TCRdb with MiXCR from the 5' RACE reads. The sample shows 300,000 to 400,000 distinct CDR3 sequences, more than 15% of them seen only once. This clonotype was detected only a few times. What it binds is not known. Sequences were obtained from PBMCs or a T cell subset sorted from them (not recorded which). This chain connects TRBV6-4 to TRBJ1-1; D is unresolved. The receptor comes from a man aged 18-30 years who had mild COVID-19 (a few samples of this study predate the infection). Cell type and time point are not known. This CDR3 is CASSASGNTEAFF. In DNA, the CDR3 is TGTGCCAGCAGCGCCTCAGGGAACACTGAAGCTTTCTTT.